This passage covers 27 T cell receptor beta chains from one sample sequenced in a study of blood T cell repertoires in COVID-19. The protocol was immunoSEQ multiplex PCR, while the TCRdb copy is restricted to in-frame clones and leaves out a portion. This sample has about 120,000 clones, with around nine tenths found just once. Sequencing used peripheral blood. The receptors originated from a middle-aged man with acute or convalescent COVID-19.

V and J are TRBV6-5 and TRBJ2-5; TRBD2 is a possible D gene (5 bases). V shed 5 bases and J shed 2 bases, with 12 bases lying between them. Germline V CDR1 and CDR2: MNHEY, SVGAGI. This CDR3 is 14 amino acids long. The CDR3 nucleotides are TGTGCCAGCAGTCCTTACCGGACTCAAGAGACCCAGTACTTC. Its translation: CASSPYRTQETQYF.

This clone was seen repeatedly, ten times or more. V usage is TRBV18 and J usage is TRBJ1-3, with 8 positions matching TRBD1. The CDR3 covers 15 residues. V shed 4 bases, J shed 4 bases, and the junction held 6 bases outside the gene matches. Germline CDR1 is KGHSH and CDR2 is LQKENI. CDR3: CASSLTGTGGNTIYF. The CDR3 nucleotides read TGTGCCAGCTCACTCACCGGGACAGGCGGAAACACCATATATTTT.

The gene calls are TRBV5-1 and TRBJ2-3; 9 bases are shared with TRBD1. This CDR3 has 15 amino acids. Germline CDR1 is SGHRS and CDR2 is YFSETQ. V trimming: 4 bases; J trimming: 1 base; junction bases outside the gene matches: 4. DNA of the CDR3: TGCGCCAGCAGCGTCCGGGACAGGGGCACAGATACGCAGTATTTT. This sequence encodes CASSVRDRGTDTQYF.

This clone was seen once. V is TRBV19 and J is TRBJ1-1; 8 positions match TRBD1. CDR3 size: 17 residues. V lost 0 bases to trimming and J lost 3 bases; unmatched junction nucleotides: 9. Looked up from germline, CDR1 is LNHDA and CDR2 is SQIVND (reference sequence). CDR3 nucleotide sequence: TGTGCCAGTAGTATAGATCCGCCAGGGGGCGCGGACACTGAAGCTTTCTTT. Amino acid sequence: CASSIDPPGGADTEAFF.

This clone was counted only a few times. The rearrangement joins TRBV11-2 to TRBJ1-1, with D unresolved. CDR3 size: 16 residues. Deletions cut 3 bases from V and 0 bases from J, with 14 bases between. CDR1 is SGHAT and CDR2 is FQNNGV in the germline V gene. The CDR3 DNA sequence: TGTGCCAGCAGCTTGCGGGTGGGCAGATTGAACACTGAAGCTTTCTTT. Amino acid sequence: CASSLRVGRLNTEAFF.

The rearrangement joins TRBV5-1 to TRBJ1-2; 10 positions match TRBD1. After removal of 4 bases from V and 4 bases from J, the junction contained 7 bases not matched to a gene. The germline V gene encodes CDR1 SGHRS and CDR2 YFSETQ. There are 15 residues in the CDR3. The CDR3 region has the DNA TGCGCCAGCAGCCTCGACAGGGGGCATAGCTATGGCTACACCTTC. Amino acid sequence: CASSLDRGHSYGYTF.

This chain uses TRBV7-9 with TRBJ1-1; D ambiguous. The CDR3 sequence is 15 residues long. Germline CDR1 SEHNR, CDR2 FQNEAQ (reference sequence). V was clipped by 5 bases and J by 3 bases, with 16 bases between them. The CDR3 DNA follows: TGTGCCAGCAGCCTCCGCTTTGCGGAGGACACTGAAGCTTTCTTT. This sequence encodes CASSLRFAEDTEAFF.

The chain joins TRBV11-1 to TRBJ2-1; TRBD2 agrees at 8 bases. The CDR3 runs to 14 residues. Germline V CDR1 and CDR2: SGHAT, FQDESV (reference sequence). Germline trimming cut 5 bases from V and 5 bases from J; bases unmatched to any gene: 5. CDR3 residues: CASSITSGHNEQFF. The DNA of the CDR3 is TGTGCCAGCAGCATTACTAGCGGTCACAATGAGCAGTTCTTC. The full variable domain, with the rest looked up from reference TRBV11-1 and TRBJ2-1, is EAEVAQSPRYKITEKSQAVAFWCDPISGHATLYWYRQILGQGPELLVQFQDESVVDDSQLPKDRFSAERLKGVDSTLKIQPAELGDSAMYLCASSITSGHNEQFFGPGTRLTVL.

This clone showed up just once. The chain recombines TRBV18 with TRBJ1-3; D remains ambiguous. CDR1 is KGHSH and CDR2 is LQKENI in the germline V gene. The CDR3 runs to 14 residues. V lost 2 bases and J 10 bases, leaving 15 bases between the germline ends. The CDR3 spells CASSPGLAEQTIYF. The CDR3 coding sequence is TGTGCCAGCTCACCAGGCCTCGCCGAACAGACCATATATTTT. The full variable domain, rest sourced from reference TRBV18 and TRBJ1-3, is NAGVMQNPRHLVRRRGQEARLRCSPMKGHSHVYWYRQLPEEGLKFMVYLQKENIIDESGMPKERFSAEFPKEGPSILRIQQVVRGDSAAYFCASSPGLAEQTIYFGEGSWLTVV.

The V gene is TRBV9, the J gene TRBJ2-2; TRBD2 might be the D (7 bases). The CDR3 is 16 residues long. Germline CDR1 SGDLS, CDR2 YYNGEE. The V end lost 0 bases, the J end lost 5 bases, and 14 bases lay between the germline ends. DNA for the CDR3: TGTGCCAGCAGCGTAGGAGGGGGGGCCGTGACCGGGGAGCTGTTTTTT. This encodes CASSVGGGAVTGELFF.

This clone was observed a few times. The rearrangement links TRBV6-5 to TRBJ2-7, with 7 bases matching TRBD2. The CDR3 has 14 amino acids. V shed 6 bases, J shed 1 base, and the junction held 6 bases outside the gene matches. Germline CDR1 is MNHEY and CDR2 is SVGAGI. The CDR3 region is CASRRAGSSYEQYF. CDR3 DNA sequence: TGTGCCAGCAGACGAGCGGGGTCGTCCTACGAGCAGTACTTC.

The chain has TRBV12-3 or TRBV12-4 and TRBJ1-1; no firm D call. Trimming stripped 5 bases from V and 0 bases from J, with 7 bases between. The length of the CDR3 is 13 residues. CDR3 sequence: CASSPEMNTEAFF. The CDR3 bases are TGTGCCAGCAGTCCTGAGATGAACACTGAAGCTTTCTTT.

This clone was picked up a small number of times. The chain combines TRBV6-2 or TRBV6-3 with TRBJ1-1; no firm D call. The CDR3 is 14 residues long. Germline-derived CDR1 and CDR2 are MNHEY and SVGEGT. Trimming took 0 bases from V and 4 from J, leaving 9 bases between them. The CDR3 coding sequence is TGTGCCAGCAGTTACTCGCGGGGTGGCACTGAAGCTTTCTTT. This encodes CASSYSRGGTEAFF.

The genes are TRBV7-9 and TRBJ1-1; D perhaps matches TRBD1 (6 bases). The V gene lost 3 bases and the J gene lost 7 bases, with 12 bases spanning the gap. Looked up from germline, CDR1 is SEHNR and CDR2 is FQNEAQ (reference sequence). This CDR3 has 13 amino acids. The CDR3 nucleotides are TGTGCCAGCAGCTTGACAGGTCAAAATGAAGCTTTCTTT. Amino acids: CASSLTGQNEAFF.

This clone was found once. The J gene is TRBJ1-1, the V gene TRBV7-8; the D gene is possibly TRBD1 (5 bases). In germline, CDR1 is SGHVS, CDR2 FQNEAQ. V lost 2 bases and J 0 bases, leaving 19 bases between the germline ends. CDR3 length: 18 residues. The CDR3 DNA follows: TGTGCCAGCAGCTTAAAATCGTCGACAGTCTCGATGAACACTGAAGCTTTCTTT. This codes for CASSLKSSTVSMNTEAFF.

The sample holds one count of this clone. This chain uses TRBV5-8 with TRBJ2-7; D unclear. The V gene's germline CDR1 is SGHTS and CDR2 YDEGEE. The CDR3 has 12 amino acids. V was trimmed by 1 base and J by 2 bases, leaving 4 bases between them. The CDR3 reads CASSLTTYEQYF. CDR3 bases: TGTGCCAGCAGCTTGACTACCTACGAGCAGTACTTC.

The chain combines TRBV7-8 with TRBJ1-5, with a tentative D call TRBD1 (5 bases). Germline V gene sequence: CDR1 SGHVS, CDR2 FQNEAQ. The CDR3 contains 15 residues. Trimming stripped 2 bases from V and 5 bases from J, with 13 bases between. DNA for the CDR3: TGTGCCAGCAGCTTAACCCAGGGTTTCTATCAGCCCCAGCATTTT. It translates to CASSLTQGFYQPQHF.

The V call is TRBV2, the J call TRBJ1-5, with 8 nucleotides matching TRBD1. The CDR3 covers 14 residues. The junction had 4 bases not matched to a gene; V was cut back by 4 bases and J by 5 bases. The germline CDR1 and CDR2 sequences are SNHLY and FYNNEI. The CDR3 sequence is CASSVAGGYQPQHF. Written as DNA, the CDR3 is TGTGCCAGCAGTGTGGCAGGGGGCTATCAGCCCCAGCATTTT.

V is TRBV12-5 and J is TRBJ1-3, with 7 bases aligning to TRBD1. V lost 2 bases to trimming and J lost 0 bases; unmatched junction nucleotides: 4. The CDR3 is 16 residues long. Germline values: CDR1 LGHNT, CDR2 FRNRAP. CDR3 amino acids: CASGLNRGDSGNTIYF. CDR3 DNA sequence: TGTGCTAGTGGTTTGAACAGGGGAGACTCTGGAAACACCATATATTTT. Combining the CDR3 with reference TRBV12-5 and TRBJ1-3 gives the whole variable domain DARVTQTPRHKVTEMGQEVTMRCQPILGHNTVFWYRQTMMQGLELLAYFRNRAPLDDSGMPKDRFSAEMPDATLATLKIQPSEPRDSAVYFCASGLNRGDSGNTIYFGEGSWLTVV.

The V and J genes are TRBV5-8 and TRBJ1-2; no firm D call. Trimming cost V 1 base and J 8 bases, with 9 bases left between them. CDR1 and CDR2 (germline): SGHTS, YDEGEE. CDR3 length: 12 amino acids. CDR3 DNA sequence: TGTGCCAGCAGCTTGAGAGGGAACGGCTACACCTTC. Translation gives CASSLRGNGYTF.

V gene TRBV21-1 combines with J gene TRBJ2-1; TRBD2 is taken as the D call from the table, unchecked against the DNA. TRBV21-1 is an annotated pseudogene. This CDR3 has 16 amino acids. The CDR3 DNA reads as TGTGCCAGCAGCATGCGGCGGGCCCCCTACTACAATGAGCAGTTCTTC. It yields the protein CASSMRRAPYYNEQFF.

CDR3 loop: CASSSLSGALDEQYF. The CDR3 region has the DNA TGTGCCAGCAGCTCCTTGTCGGGAGCACTCGACGAGCAGTACTTC. The J gene is TRBJ2-7, the V gene TRBV11-2; possibly TRBD2 for D (6 bases). Trimming pared 4 bases from V and 5 bases from J, leaving 18 bases between. The CDR3 runs to 15 residues. CDR1 is SGHAT, CDR2 FQNNGV, per germline.

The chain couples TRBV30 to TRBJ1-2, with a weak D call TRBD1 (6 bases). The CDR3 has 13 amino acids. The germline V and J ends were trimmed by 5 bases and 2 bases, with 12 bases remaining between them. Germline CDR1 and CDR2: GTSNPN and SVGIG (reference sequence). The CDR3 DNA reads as TGTGCCTGGGACAGGACACCCAACTATGGCTACACCTTC. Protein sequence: CAWDRTPNYGYTF.

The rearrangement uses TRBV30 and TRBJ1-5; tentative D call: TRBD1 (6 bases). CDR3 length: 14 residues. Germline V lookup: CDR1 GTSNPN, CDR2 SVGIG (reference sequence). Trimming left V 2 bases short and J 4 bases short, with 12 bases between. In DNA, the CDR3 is TGTGCCTGGAGTTCCGGACAGCTAAATCAGCCCCAGCATTTT. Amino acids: CAWSSGQLNQPQHF.

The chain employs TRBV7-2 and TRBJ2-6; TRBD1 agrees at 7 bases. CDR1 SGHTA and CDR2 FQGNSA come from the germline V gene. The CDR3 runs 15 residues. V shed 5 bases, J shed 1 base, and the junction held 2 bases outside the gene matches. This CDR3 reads CASSLTGSGANVLTF. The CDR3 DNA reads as TGTGCCAGCAGCCTGACAGGGTCTGGGGCCAACGTCCTGACTTTC. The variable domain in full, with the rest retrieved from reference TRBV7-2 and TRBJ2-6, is GAGVSQSPSNKVTEKGKDVELRCDPISGHTALYWYRQSLGQGLEFLIYFQGNSAPDKSGLPSDRFSAERTGGSVSTLTIQRTQQEDSAVYLCASSLTGSGANVLTFGAGSRLTVL.

The CDR3 nucleotides read TGTGCCAGCACCCAGGGGTATGGCTACACCTTC. Translating gives CASTQGYGYTF. This sequence joins TRBV6-6 and TRBJ1-2; tentatively, D is TRBD1 (6 bases). V was trimmed by 7 bases and J by 5 bases, leaving 8 bases between them. The CDR3 extends over 11 amino acids. CDR1 and CDR2 (germline): MNHNY, SVGAGI (reference sequence).

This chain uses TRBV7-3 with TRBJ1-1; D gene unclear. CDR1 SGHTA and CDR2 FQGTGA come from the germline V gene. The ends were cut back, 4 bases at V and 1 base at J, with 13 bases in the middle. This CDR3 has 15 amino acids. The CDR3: CASSSSPLWNTEAFF. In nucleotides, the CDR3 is TGTGCCAGCAGCTCCTCCCCTTTATGGAACACTGAAGCTTTCTTT.